The TCR beta chain under discussion was sequenced for a study of T-cell reconstitution after alpha-beta-depleted transplantation in children. V lost 5 bases, J lost 3 bases, and 6 bases stayed unmatched. The CDR3 sequence is 15 residues long. This clonotype was detected only a few times. A TCRbeta library incorporating unique molecular identifiers was prepared. TCRdb used MiXCR to reprocess the PCR reads, holding one entry per CDR3 protein. This table holds 210,000 or so distinct CDR3 sequences, about 9.5% found once. This receptor was identified in a human donor who donated a stem cell graft to a child with acute lymphoblastic leukemia. The chain has TRBV12-3 or TRBV12-4 and TRBJ2-7, with 11 bases lining up with TRBD2. Sequencing used PBMCs from the stem cell graft donor, obtained from the stem cell graft. CDR3 nucleotides: TGTGCCAGCAGTCCCCGGGGGACTAGCGGCTACGAGCAGTACTTC. Encoded protein: CASSPRGTSGYEQYF.